This T cell receptor (beta chain) was recorded in a study of cytomegalovirus exposure and HLA in healthy donors. PCR primers comprised 60 Vbeta and 13 Jbeta primers. Profiled with immunoSEQ multiplex PCR; TCRdb holds only in-frame clones, not every one. The table shows about 88,000 clones, with 85% to 90% occurring only once. Findings and limits, study-wide: Upon later analysis, TCR association rates were observed to vary by HLA locus, being highest for DRB1 and lowest for HLA-C.

Details on this clone: Its antigen remains unidentified.

Unmatched junction bases numbered 2, after V lost 4 bases and J lost 4 bases. The CDR3 spans 14 residues. Germline V gene lookup returns CDR1 MDHEN and CDR2 SYDVKM. At the time of sampling, donors were nominally healthy, though unrecorded immune exposures were likely. The sample consisted of PBMCs. The J gene is TRBJ1-1, the V gene TRBV28; 11 bases are a match to TRBD1. The clonotype originates from a man between 18 and 35 years old in good health and CMV-seronegative. The CDR3 reads CASSWDRGTTEAFF. The CDR3 nucleotides are TGTGCCAGCAGTTGGGACAGGGGGACCACTGAAGCTTTCTTT.